The present T cell receptor (beta chain) was sequenced within a study of cytomegalovirus exposure and HLA in healthy donors. Turning to the study itself: Both the 95 to 150 validation repertoires and the roughly 640 first-cohort repertoires used the same platform, as reported by a later analysis.

The study drew the donors from its approximately 110-subject validation cohort, separate from the approximately 700-subject first cohort. A note on this clone: The antigen is unknown.

Findings of the study overall: Researchers counted around 180 TCR beta chains as cytomegalovirus-associated.

Libraries were prepared by immunoSEQ multiplex PCR; TCRdb keeps only in-frame clonotypes and omits some of them. The sample carries tens of thousands of clones, roughly nine tenths recorded once. The sample consisted of PBMCs. The receptor was derived from a woman aged 18-30 years in good health and CMV-seronegative.

The CDR3: CATSRGSGVTEAFF. The CDR3 bases are TGTGCCACCAGCAGAGGATCGGGGGTCACTGAAGCTTTCTTT. V and J are TRBV15 and TRBJ1-1; a possible D gene is TRBD1 (5 bases). The CDR3 spans 14 residues. The germline V gene has CDR1 LNHNV and CDR2 YYDKDF (reference sequence). Trimming left V 1 base short and J 4 bases short, with 10 bases between.